This TCR beta chain was captured by sequencing in a study of identical twins (dated by TCRdb to 2016 to 2017). Concerning the study at large: To test whether fetal clonotypes persist, the study used deep sequencing on TCR alpha and beta repertoires from monozygotic twins, unrelated adults of various ages, and cord blood. To rule out contamination, the twin experiments were replicated at different times with different library preparation protocols. Broader findings and caveats from the paper: Compared with coincidental sharing between unrelated individuals, out-of-frame TCR alpha sequences shared between twins showed an excess of sequences with low generation probability. Recombination models systematically underestimated out-of-frame TCR alpha sharing in monozygotic twins but agreed with sharing between unrelated individuals. Zero-insertion analyses could be partly confounded by invariant T cells such as MAIT and iNKT, though diverse VJ usage argued against such confounding for most clonotypes. Abundant cord blood beta clonotypes carried fewer insertions; young adult naive repertoires showed a weaker similar trend, while memory repertoires showed none. Because the same donors could not be followed over many years, the conclusions relied on cross-sectional statistical analysis. A weaker excess of twin sharing was found in beta out-of-frame sequences because the signal-to-noise ratio was lowered by fewer shared sequences.

The method behind the library was 5' RACE. The listed sequencing device is Illumina HiSeq 2000. Template switching introduced a universal primer binding site; the final cDNA contained a unique molecular identifier, enabling accurate counting of TCR cDNA molecules. Specific primers in the conserved constant-segment region were used to synthesize first-strand cDNA for the TCR alpha and beta chains. To control for contamination, every cDNA library was double barcoded, receiving both a SMART-Mk sample barcode and Illumina barcodes. Two successive PCR steps introduced TruSeq adapter sequences along with Illumina sample barcodes. The TCR alpha and beta cDNA libraries were sequenced on the Illumina HiSeq platform using custom primers. Per the source publication's procedure: Unique molecular identifiers were extracted from raw reads with MiGEC, and CDR3 positions were determined with MiXCR. For each individual, recombination models were inferred using an EM algorithm with the repgenHMM and IGoR tools. Shared clonotypes were analyzed with the tcR package in R, and sharing was normalized by the product of cloneset sizes. Out-of-frame nonproductive sequences were analyzed to study raw recombination free of thymic and clonal selection effects. Using fastp trimming at Q25 and MiXCR clonotype assembly, TCRdb reanalyzed the public sequencing data and kept in-frame beta chains. Every CDR3 protein is listed once, alongside the most common genes and DNA of its rows. These V and J calls rely on TCRdb rather than the paper's analysis. In all, the sample holds about 690,000 distinct CDR3 sequences, and 5.5% to 6.5% of those were seen once. The ten largest clones represent 1.5% to 2% of the sample.

With regard to this clonotype: Its antigen remains unidentified. It has no much larger one-base neighbor in the sample; base qualities were not kept.

Every donor in the study was a healthy Caucasian. Three unrelated non-twin adults were also sequenced: a male aged 18 to 30, a male aged 50 to 60 and a female aged 50 to 60. Using Miltenyi CD45RO+ enrichment and human naive T-cell isolation kits, memory (CD45RO+) and naive T cells were isolated from PBMC. Reading the germline V gene gives CDR1 SGHAT and CDR2 FQNNGV. Trimming at the junction amounts to 5 bases on V and 0 bases on J, and the germline ends lie 16 bases apart. The CDR3 holds 17 amino acids from the cysteine to the phenylalanine. Only the CDR3 portion is preserved as DNA: 51 bases, with reading frame beginning at the first base.

The rearranged chain carries TRBV11-2 and TRBJ1-4; there is no confident call for the D gene. Sequences were obtained from naive T cells sorted from blood. What this sample's cell subset or site label stands for: cells isolated with a human naive T-cell isolation kit. The origin of this receptor is a man in his late teens or twenties in good health. The CDR3 protein sequence reads: CASSPQLHFATNEKLFF. Read as DNA, the sequence is TGTGCCAGCAGCCCCCAACTTCATTTTGCAACTAATGAAAAACTGTTTTTT. The CDR3 plus the reference TRBV11-2 and TRBJ1-4 genes for the other parts give the full variable domain: EAGVAQSPRYKIIEKRQSVAFWCNPISGHATLYWYQQILGQGPKLLIQFQNNGVVDDSQLPKDRFSAERLKGVDSTLKIQPAKLEDSAVYLCASSPQLHFATNEKLFFGSGTQLSVL.